Shown below are 22 T cell receptor beta chains from a single sample sequenced in a study of cytomegalovirus exposure and HLA in healthy donors. Primers included in the PCR were 60 Vbeta and 13 Jbeta primers. Here immunoSEQ multiplex PCR was the method, and the copy in TCRdb shows in-frame clones only, minus some. Found here are some 130,000 clones, approximately 86% of them singletons; the top ten hold about 1.8%. What was sequenced was PBMCs. The source of these receptors is a boy between 10 and 17 years old in good health and CMV-seronegative.

The genes are TRBV27 and TRBJ1-1; D gene ambiguous. CDR1 is MNHEY and CDR2 is SMNVEV in the germline V gene (reference sequence). CDR3 length equals 13 residues. V lost 8 bases and J 1 base, leaving 11 bases between the germline ends. Here the CDR3 DNA reads TGTGCCAGCCGTATGAACAGGAACACTGAAGCTTTCTTT. Translation gives CASRMNRNTEAFF.

The chain has TRBV5-4 and TRBJ2-7; TRBD2 matches at 7 bases. CDR1 and CDR2 (germline): SGHNT, YYREEE (reference sequence). With 4 bases clipped from V and 6 bases from J, the junction kept 13 bases outside the gene matches. The CDR3 covers 15 residues. In DNA form, the CDR3 reads TGTGCCAGCAGCGTCGACGGGAGGCCCGGGGGCGAGCAGTACTTC. As protein: CASSVDGRPGGEQYF. Drawing the rest from reference TRBV5-4 and TRBJ2-7, the complete variable domain is ETGVTQSPTHLIKTRGQQVTLRCSSQSGHNTVSWYQQALGQGPQFIFQYYREEENGRGNFPPRFSGLQFPNYSSELNVNALELDDSALYLCASSVDGRPGGEQYFGPGTRLTVT.

The chain combines TRBV6-5 with TRBJ1-1; D gene ambiguous. Germline assignment: CDR1 MNHEY and CDR2 SVGAGI. V was cut by 0 bases and J by 6 bases, with 11 bases left in between. The CDR3 has 14 amino acids. In DNA, the CDR3 is TGTGCCAGCAGTTACTCGATAGACACAGCTGAAGCTTTCTTT. Protein product: CASSYSIDTAEAFF.

The V call is TRBV12-5, the J call TRBJ2-2; possible D gene TRBD2, 6 bases. Germline values: CDR1 LGHNT, CDR2 FRNRAP. V was clipped by 0 bases and J by 1 base, with 9 bases between them. This CDR3 has 16 amino acids. The CDR3: CASGLVGGLNTGELFF. Here the CDR3 DNA reads TGTGCTAGTGGTTTGGTAGGAGGGTTGAACACCGGGGAGCTGTTTTTT.

This chain connects TRBV7-2 to TRBJ2-1; 16 bases are a match to TRBD2. Germline loops: CDR1 SGHTA, CDR2 FQGNSA. This CDR3 is built from 19 residues. J gave up 3 bases and V 5 bases, and 10 bases lay outside the gene matches. The CDR3 nucleotides are TGTGCCAGCAGCCTCCCCGGGACTAGCGGGAGGGGAGGCTACAATGAGCAGTTCTTC. It codes for CASSLPGTSGRGGYNEQFF. The complete variable domain, with remaining parts taken from reference TRBV7-2 and TRBJ2-1, reads GAGVSQSPSNKVTEKGKDVELRCDPISGHTALYWYRQSLGQGLEFLIYFQGNSAPDKSGLPSDRFSAERTGGSVSTLTIQRTQQEDSAVYLCASSLPGTSGRGGYNEQFFGPGTRLTVL.

The V gene is TRBV6-5, the J gene TRBJ2-3; the D gene is possibly TRBD2 (5 bases). V lost 0 bases and J 13 bases, leaving 14 bases between the germline ends. Germline V CDR1 and CDR2: MNHEY, SVGAGI. The CDR3 loop spans 13 amino acids. CDR3 residues: CASSYSRETKEYF. CDR3 bases: TGTGCCAGCAGTTACTCGAGAGAGACTAAGGAGTATTTT.

J is TRBJ1-1 and V is TRBV29-1; 9 bases align to TRBD1. CDR3 size: 14 residues. Germline V CDR1 and CDR2: SQVTM, ANQGSEA. V lost 4 bases to trimming and J lost 3 bases; unmatched junction nucleotides: 6. The CDR3: CSVAYRGRDTEAFF. The DNA for the CDR3 is TGCAGCGTTGCCTACAGGGGGCGCGACACTGAAGCTTTCTTT.

The chain employs TRBV14 and TRBJ1-1; D unclear. V dropped 4 bases and J dropped 1 base, with 7 bases sitting between them. Looked up from germline, CDR1 is SGHDN and CDR2 is FVKESK. CDR3 length equals 13 residues. The CDR3: CASSPYRNTEAFF. CDR3 bases: TGTGCCAGCAGCCCGTATAGGAACACTGAAGCTTTCTTT.

The V and J genes are TRBV5-1 and TRBJ2-1; maybe TRBD1 (5 bases). The CDR3 contains 14 residues. Germline V gene sequence: CDR1 SGHRS, CDR2 YFSETQ. V was pared by 0 bases and J by 4 bases, with 8 bases between. CDR3 DNA sequence: TGCGCCAGCAGCTTGGAGGGGCCATACAATGAGCAGTTCTTC. Translating gives CASSLEGPYNEQFF. The full variable domain, its missing parts supplied by reference TRBV5-1 and TRBJ2-1, is KAGVTQTPRYLIKTRGQQVTLSCSPISGHRSVSWYQQTPGQGLQFLFEYFSETQRNKGNFPGRFSGRQFSNSRSEMNVSTLELGDSALYLCASSLEGPYNEQFFGPGTRLTVL.

This clone was recorded only once. CDR3: CASSVEAGATYEQYF. The CDR3 DNA sequence: TGTGCCAGCAGCGTAGAAGCGGGAGCCACCTACGAGCAGTACTTC. The V and J genes are TRBV9 and TRBJ2-7, with TRBD2 matching over 8 bases. Trimming cost V 0 bases and J 2 bases; bases outside gene matches: 4. This CDR3 is 15 amino acids long. Germline V gene lookup returns CDR1 SGDLS and CDR2 YYNGEE.

This chain connects TRBV27 to TRBJ2-1; 7 nucleotides match TRBD1. This CDR3 has 13 amino acids. The germline V gene has CDR1 MNHEY and CDR2 SMNVEV (reference sequence). V lost 2 bases and J lost 8; bases outside the gene matches: 3. The CDR3 sequence: CASSLQGVDEQFF. DNA for the CDR3: TGTGCCAGCAGTTTACAGGGGGTTGATGAGCAGTTCTTC.

The rearrangement links TRBV7-8 to TRBJ1-2, with TRBD1 identical over 9 bases. CDR3 length equals 17 residues. Germline values: CDR1 SGHVS, CDR2 FQNEAQ. Trimming removed 6 bases from V and 4 bases from J; junction bases left unmatched: 15. The CDR3 reads CASRLIHPGQGTYGYTF. Here the CDR3 DNA reads TGTGCCAGCAGGCTTATACACCCGGGACAGGGAACCTATGGCTACACCTTC.

The chain has TRBV15 and TRBJ1-3, with D maybe TRBD1 (6 bases). This CDR3 is 15 amino acids long. V was clipped by 3 bases and J by 4 bases, with 13 bases between them. Germline V CDR1 and CDR2: LNHNV, YYDKDF (reference sequence). CDR3 protein: CATSSRGSRGNTIYF. CDR3 DNA sequence: TGTGCCACCAGCAGCAGGGGCAGTCGGGGAAACACCATATATTTT.

The genes are TRBV2 and TRBJ2-5; 7 nucleotides line up with TRBD1. The CDR3 extends over 13 amino acids. After removal of 7 bases from V and 5 bases from J, the junction contained 7 bases not matched to a gene. Germline lookup yields CDR1 SNHLY and CDR2 FYNNEI. The CDR3 DNA reads TGTGCCAGCAAGGGCGGCAGGGGGGAGACCCAGTACTTC. As protein: CASKGGRGETQYF.

In this sample, this clone turned up once. This rearrangement joins TRBV30 to TRBJ2-2; D is possibly TRBD2 (6 bases). The V end lost 4 bases, the J end lost 0 bases, and 15 bases lay between the germline ends. The CDR3 contains 16 residues. From germline, CDR1 is GTSNPN and CDR2 SVGIG (reference sequence). The CDR3 nucleotides are TGTGCCTGGACCCACGGGGGAGCCCCGAACACCGGGGAGCTGTTTTTT. Its translation is CAWTHGGAPNTGELFF.

This sequence joins TRBV7-2 and TRBJ2-2; TRBD2 matches at 12 bases. V was pared by 2 bases and J by 5 bases, with 6 bases of the junction left unmatched. The CDR3 runs to 17 residues. Germline values: CDR1 SGHTA, CDR2 FQGNSA. The CDR3 region is CASSLLAGGRRTGELFF. CDR3 in DNA: TGTGCCAGCAGCTTACTAGCGGGGGGGCGTAGGACCGGGGAGCTGTTTTTT.

The chain joins TRBV11-3 to TRBJ2-3; D is unclear. The germline V gene encodes CDR1 SGHNT and CDR2 YENEEA. The CDR3 is 11 amino acids. Trimming took off 6 bases at V and 2 bases at J, with 3 bases between the two ends. The CDR3 region is CASSNTDTQYF. The CDR3 DNA is TGTGCCAGCAGTAACACAGATACGCAGTATTTT. The whole variable domain, filled in from reference TRBV11-3 and TRBJ2-3, reads EAGVVQSPRYKIIEKKQPVAFWCNPISGHNTLYWYLQNLGQGPELLIRYENEEAVDDSQLPKDRFSAERLKGVDSTLKIQPAELGDSAVYLCASSNTDTQYFGPGTRLTVL.

This chain links TRBV4-3 with TRBJ2-3, with 8 bases aligning to TRBD2. The CDR3 covers 15 residues. With 2 bases clipped from V and 2 bases from J, the junction kept 3 bases outside the gene matches. Germline lookup yields CDR1 LGHNA and CDR2 YSLEER. The CDR3 reads CASSQLAGNTDTQYF. In nucleotides, the CDR3 is TGCGCCAGCAGCCAATTAGCGGGGAACACAGATACGCAGTATTTT.

Only one count was recorded for this clone. DNA of the CDR3: TGTGCCAGCAGCTTGGACAGGGGTTCAGATACGCAGTATTTT. It yields the protein CASSLDRGSDTQYF. The genes are TRBV11-3 and TRBJ2-3; 9 positions agree with TRBD1. Germline V CDR1 and CDR2: SGHNT, YENEEA. This CDR3 has 14 residues. Trimming removed 3 bases from V and 4 bases from J; junction bases left unmatched: 2.

The table lists this clone with a count of one. The chain carries TRBV6-1 and TRBJ2-2; tentatively, D is TRBD1 (5 bases). The CDR3 extends over 17 amino acids. Germline CDR1 reads MNHNS; CDR2 reads SASEGT. V gave up 0 bases and J gave up 6 bases, with 17 bases separating them. The CDR3 nucleotides are TGTGCCAGCAGTGAAGCGAAAATTGGTGGGGCGTCCGGGGAGCTGTTTTTT. Translated, it gives CASSEAKIGGASGELFF.

The CDR3 DNA reads TGCAGCGTTGAAGGGACAGGGGCAACTAGCTCCTACAATGAGCAGTTCTTC. This encodes CSVEGTGATSSYNEQFF. This chain connects TRBV29-1 to TRBJ2-1; 9 nucleotides line up with TRBD1. The V gene end was trimmed by 1 base and the J gene end by 0 bases; junction bases not matched to a gene: 7. Germline CDR1 is SQVTM and CDR2 is ANQGSEA. The CDR3 is made up of 17 amino acids.

This chain joins TRBV2 and TRBJ1-4, with a tentative D call TRBD1 (5 bases). The germline V gene has CDR1 SNHLY and CDR2 FYNNEI. Trimming shortened V by 6 bases and J by 7 bases, and 21 bases separated the two germline ends. This CDR3 has 16 amino acids. The CDR3 DNA follows: TGTGCCAGCAGACCTGAGTTTAGGCAGGGATTTGAAAAACTGTTTTTT. It specifies CASRPEFRQGFEKLFF.